The rows below give T cell receptor beta chains drawn from one sample of a study of blood T cell repertoires in COVID-19. TCRdb keeps only in-frame clones here, not all; method: immunoSEQ multiplex PCR. The table lists approximately 45,000 clones, 86% of them singletons. The sample comprised peripheral blood. The source of these receptors is a man aged 40-55 years with active COVID-19. Each CDR3 is given with its conserved first and last residue. The order of the fields is V gene, clone size, J gene, D gene, CDR3 DNA, CDR3 protein. D genes are given only for firm matches. Clone size is shown for a subset of rows, as once, few, many or a class of expanded clone.

v_gene: TRBV7-8; abundance: -; j_gene: TRBJ2-7; d_gene: -; CDR3nt: TGTGCCAGCAGCTTAGTTGGTAGCCACCCTTCCGGCGAGCAGTACTTC; CDR3aa: CASSLVGSHPSGEQYF
v_gene: TRBV5-1; abundance: -; j_gene: TRBJ2-5; d_gene: TRBD2; CDR3nt: TGCGCCAGCAGCTCGGGACTAGCGCAAGAGACCCAGTACTTC; CDR3aa: CASSSGLAQETQYF
v_gene: TRBV11-2; abundance: -; j_gene: TRBJ2-1; d_gene: TRBD2; CDR3nt: TGTGCCAGCAGCCCCTATCCCGGGACTAGCTTTGTTGAGCAGTTCTTC; CDR3aa: CASSPYPGTSFVEQFF
v_gene: TRBV5-1; abundance: -; j_gene: TRBJ1-2; d_gene: -; CDR3nt: TGCGCCAGCAGCTTAGGGACGCCGGGAGAGGGCTACACCTTC; CDR3aa: CASSLGTPGEGYTF
v_gene: TRBV5-8; abundance: -; j_gene: TRBJ2-6; d_gene: -; CDR3nt: TGTGCCAGCAGCTTGGAGGCAGGGGAGACTGACTCGAGAGGGGCCAACGTCCTGACTTTC; CDR3aa: CASSLEAGETDSRGANVLTF
v_gene: TRBV5-4; abundance: once; j_gene: TRBJ2-7; d_gene: TRBD1; CDR3nt: TGTGCCAGCAGCTTGGCCCGACAGGGGACAGACGAGCAGTACTTC; CDR3aa: CASSLARQGTDEQYF
v_gene: TRBV7-3; abundance: few; j_gene: TRBJ2-7; d_gene: -; CDR3nt: TGTGCCAGCAGCTTTAGGCCGGGAGCCCACTACGAGCAGTACTTC; CDR3aa: CASSFRPGAHYEQYF
v_gene: TRBV28; abundance: -; j_gene: TRBJ2-7; d_gene: TRBD2; CDR3nt: TGTGCCAGCAGTTCGCCGGGACTAGCGGTCTACGAGCAGTACTTC; CDR3aa: CASSSPGLAVYEQYF
v_gene: TRBV6-5; abundance: -; j_gene: TRBJ2-7; d_gene: -; CDR3nt: TGTGCCAGCAGGGGCGGGCGTAACTCCTACGAGCAGTACTTC; CDR3aa: CASRGGRNSYEQYF
v_gene: TRBV7-8; abundance: once; j_gene: TRBJ2-1; d_gene: TRBD1; CDR3nt: TGTGCCAGCAGCCCCCGACAGGGGAATAATGAGCAGTTCTTC; CDR3aa: CASSPRQGNNEQFF
v_gene: TRBV18; abundance: once; j_gene: TRBJ1-3; d_gene: -; CDR3nt: TGTGCCAGCTCAACCACCCCAGGGGCAGGGGCTGGAAACACCATATATTTT; CDR3aa: CASSTTPGAGAGNTIYF
v_gene: TRBV19; abundance: once; j_gene: TRBJ1-5; d_gene: -; CDR3nt: TGTGCCAGTAGTATAGATCACAGAGGCAGGGGACCCCAGCATTTT; CDR3aa: CASSIDHRGRGPQHF
v_gene: TRBV2; abundance: -; j_gene: TRBJ2-5; d_gene: TRBD1; CDR3nt: TGTGCCAGCAGAGGGGACAGGGGCCTCCAAGAGACCCAGTACTTC; CDR3aa: CASRGDRGLQETQYF
v_gene: TRBV6-5; abundance: -; j_gene: TRBJ2-1; d_gene: -; CDR3nt: TGTGCCAGCGGCAACTACAATGAGCAGTTCTTC; CDR3aa: CASGNYNEQFF
v_gene: TRBV3-1/TRBV3-2; abundance: -; j_gene: TRBJ2-1; d_gene: -; CDR3nt: TGTGCCAGCAGCCGACTCGGAGGGATCCACTCCTACAATGAGCAGTTCTTC; CDR3aa: CASSRLGGIHSYNEQFF
v_gene: TRBV5-1; abundance: -; j_gene: TRBJ2-1; d_gene: -; CDR3nt: TGCGCCAGCAGAAGTTCGGACTACGGGTACAATGAGCAGTTCTTC; CDR3aa: CASRSSDYGYNEQFF
v_gene: TRBV11-2; abundance: -; j_gene: TRBJ2-5; d_gene: TRBD1; CDR3nt: TGTGCCAGCAGCACCTCGACAGGGAAAGAGACCCAGTACTTC; CDR3aa: CASSTSTGKETQYF
v_gene: TRBV25-1; abundance: -; j_gene: TRBJ1-2; d_gene: -; CDR3nt: TGTGCCAGCAGTGACCCAACCGGACAGAACTATGGCTACACCTTC; CDR3aa: CASSDPTGQNYGYTF
v_gene: TRBV13; abundance: -; j_gene: TRBJ2-1; d_gene: TRBD2; CDR3nt: TGTGCCAGCAGCCGACTAGCGGGAGAGGGGGGTTACTCCTACAATGAGCAGTTCTTC; CDR3aa: CASSRLAGEGGYSYNEQFF
v_gene: TRBV18; abundance: once; j_gene: TRBJ2-5; d_gene: TRBD1; CDR3nt: TGTGCCAGCTCAACGATGAGGACAGGGGCAGAGACCCAGTACTTC; CDR3aa: CASSTMRTGAETQYF
v_gene: TRBV14; abundance: -; j_gene: TRBJ2-7; d_gene: TRBD1; CDR3nt: TGTGCCAGCAGCCGACAGGGATTGGGCTACGAGCAGTACTTC; CDR3aa: CASSRQGLGYEQYF
v_gene: TRBV4-2; abundance: -; j_gene: TRBJ1-5; d_gene: -; CDR3nt: TGTGCCAGCAGCCCCCCAAGGGGGGGAGTAGAGCAGCCCCAGCATTTT; CDR3aa: CASSPPRGGVEQPQHF
v_gene: TRBV25-1; abundance: few; j_gene: TRBJ2-2; d_gene: -; CDR3nt: TGTGCCAGCAGTGAGGACTCCGGGAACACCGGGGAGCTGTTTTTT; CDR3aa: CASSEDSGNTGELFF
v_gene: TRBV6-4; abundance: -; j_gene: TRBJ2-2; d_gene: TRBD1; CDR3nt: TGTGCCAGCAGTTCAAGCCCGGGACAGGTTTTGGGCACCGGGGAGCTGTTTTTT; CDR3aa: CASSSSPGQVLGTGELFF
v_gene: TRBV11-2; abundance: -; j_gene: TRBJ2-5; d_gene: -; CDR3nt: TGTGCCAGCGGAATGGCCGGGGTAGAGACCCAGTACTTC; CDR3aa: CASGMAGVETQYF
v_gene: TRBV7-9; abundance: -; j_gene: TRBJ2-2; d_gene: TRBD1; CDR3nt: TGTGCCAGCAGACCAGGGGGATGGGAAACCGGGGAGCTGTTTTTT; CDR3aa: CASRPGGWETGELFF
v_gene: TRBV5-4; abundance: -; j_gene: TRBJ2-1; d_gene: TRBD2; CDR3nt: TGTGCCAGCAGCTTAGCGGGAGTCTACAATGAGCAGTTCTTC; CDR3aa: CASSLAGVYNEQFF
v_gene: TRBV5-1; abundance: -; j_gene: TRBJ2-1; d_gene: -; CDR3nt: TGCGCCAGCAGCTTGACGGGGTCCGCCTACAATGAGCAGTTCTTC; CDR3aa: CASSLTGSAYNEQFF
v_gene: TRBV28; abundance: once; j_gene: TRBJ2-7; d_gene: -; CDR3nt: TGTGCCAGCAGTCCGGCCGGGGGGCGATACGAGCAGTACTTC; CDR3aa: CASSPAGGRYEQYF
v_gene: TRBV27; abundance: -; j_gene: TRBJ2-4; d_gene: -; CDR3nt: TGTGCCAGCAGTCTTCCGGGACAACTAGCCAAAAACATTCAGTACTTC; CDR3aa: CASSLPGQLAKNIQYF
v_gene: TRBV9; abundance: -; j_gene: TRBJ2-2; d_gene: TRBD2; CDR3nt: TGTGCCAGCAGCGTAAGGACTAGCGGTATGAACACCGGGGAGCTGTTTTTT; CDR3aa: CASSVRTSGMNTGELFF
v_gene: TRBV30; abundance: -; j_gene: TRBJ1-1; d_gene: -; CDR3nt: TGTGCCTGGAGTGCGGGGACTCCGATGAACACTGAAGCTTTCTTT; CDR3aa: CAWSAGTPMNTEAFF
v_gene: TRBV21-1; abundance: -; j_gene: TRBJ1-1; d_gene: -; CDR3nt: TGTGCCAGCACACGGAAGAGGAGGAACACTGAAGCTTTCTTT; CDR3aa: CASTRKRRNTEAFF
v_gene: TRBV5-4; abundance: -; j_gene: TRBJ1-2; d_gene: -; CDR3nt: TGTGCCAGCAGCCTGGAAGCGGTGGACTACGGCTACACCTTC; CDR3aa: CASSLEAVDYGYTF
v_gene: TRBV6-6; abundance: -; j_gene: TRBJ2-7; d_gene: -; CDR3nt: TGTGCCAGCAGTTTGGCCAGGGAACCCTACGAGCAGTACTTC; CDR3aa: CASSLAREPYEQYF
v_gene: TRBV5-1; abundance: -; j_gene: TRBJ2-5; d_gene: -; CDR3nt: TGCGCCAGCAGCTCGTTTGGGACAACTCAAGAGACCCAGTACTTC; CDR3aa: CASSSFGTTQETQYF
v_gene: TRBV6-5; abundance: few; j_gene: TRBJ1-2; d_gene: TRBD1; CDR3nt: TGTGCCAGCAGCCCCCGGGGACAGGGGGCGAAGGGCTACACCTTC; CDR3aa: CASSPRGQGAKGYTF
v_gene: TRBV24-1; abundance: -; j_gene: TRBJ2-3; d_gene: TRBD2; CDR3nt: TGTGCCACTTCACCCCCCAGTAGCGGGAAGACAGATACGCAGTATTTT; CDR3aa: CATSPPSSGKTDTQYF
v_gene: TRBV5-4; abundance: -; j_gene: TRBJ2-3; d_gene: TRBD2; CDR3nt: TGTGCCAGCAGCTTCCGTAGCGGGAGGCCCACAGATACGCAGTATTTT; CDR3aa: CASSFRSGRPTDTQYF
v_gene: TRBV4-2; abundance: -; j_gene: TRBJ1-1; d_gene: -; CDR3nt: TGTGCCAGCAGCCAAGGACAGGACCCCGGAAGGAACATCTGTGCTTTCTTT; CDR3aa: CASSQGQDPGRNICAFF
v_gene: TRBV4-2; abundance: -; j_gene: TRBJ2-7; d_gene: TRBD2; CDR3nt: TGTGCCAGCAGCCAGGGGACTAGCGGGAGGTCCACGCCCTACGAGCAGTACTTC; CDR3aa: CASSQGTSGRSTPYEQYF
v_gene: TRBV15; abundance: -; j_gene: TRBJ2-1; d_gene: TRBD2; CDR3nt: TGTGCCACCAGCAGTTTAGCGGGAGTATACAATGAGCAGTTCTTC; CDR3aa: CATSSLAGVYNEQFF
v_gene: TRBV27; abundance: -; j_gene: TRBJ1-1; d_gene: TRBD1; CDR3nt: TGTGCCAGCAGGGCGACAGGGCAGAACACTGAAGCTTTCTTT; CDR3aa: CASRATGQNTEAFF
v_gene: TRBV28; abundance: -; j_gene: TRBJ2-5; d_gene: -; CDR3nt: TGTGCCAGCAGTTTACCCCAAGGGGGACCCGAGACCCAGTACTTC; CDR3aa: CASSLPQGGPETQYF
v_gene: TRBV4-1; abundance: -; j_gene: TRBJ2-1; d_gene: -; CDR3nt: TGCGCCAGCAGCCTAGAAGGGGATAGGGGAAACAATGAGCAGTTCTTC; CDR3aa: CASSLEGDRGNNEQFF
v_gene: TRBV7-8; abundance: few; j_gene: TRBJ1-2; d_gene: TRBD1; CDR3nt: TGTGCCAGCAGCTTACAGGGGGGATATGGCTACACCTTC; CDR3aa: CASSLQGGYGYTF
v_gene: TRBV20-1; abundance: -; j_gene: TRBJ2-1; d_gene: TRBD1; CDR3nt: TGCAGTGCGGGGACAGGGCCTGAGCAGTTCTTC; CDR3aa: CSAGTGPEQFF
v_gene: TRBV29-1; abundance: -; j_gene: TRBJ2-7; d_gene: -; CDR3nt: TGCAGCGTCTCAGGGGGGCTCTACGAGCAGTACTTC; CDR3aa: CSVSGGLYEQYF
v_gene: TRBV6-1; abundance: -; j_gene: TRBJ1-1; d_gene: -; CDR3nt: TGTGCCAGCAGTGAAGCGGGGTGGCGGGGAAGAGGAGCTGGCAACACTGAAGCTTTCTTT; CDR3aa: CASSEAGWRGRGAGNTEAFF
v_gene: TRBV11-2; abundance: -; j_gene: TRBJ2-7; d_gene: TRBD2; CDR3nt: TGTGCCAGCAGCGCTCTAGCGGGGCGAATCTACGAGCAGTACTTC; CDR3aa: CASSALAGRIYEQYF